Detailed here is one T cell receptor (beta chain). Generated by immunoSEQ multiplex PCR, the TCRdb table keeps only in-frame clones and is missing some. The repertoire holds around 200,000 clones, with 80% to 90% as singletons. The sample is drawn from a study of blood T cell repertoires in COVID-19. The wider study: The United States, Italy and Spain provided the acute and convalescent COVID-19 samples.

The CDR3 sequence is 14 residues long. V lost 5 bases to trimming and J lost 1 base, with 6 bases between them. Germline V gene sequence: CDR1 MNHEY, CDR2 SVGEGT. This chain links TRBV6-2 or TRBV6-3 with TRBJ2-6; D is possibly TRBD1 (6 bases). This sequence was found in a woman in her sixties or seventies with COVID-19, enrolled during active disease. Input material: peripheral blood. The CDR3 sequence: CASSDRSGANVLTF. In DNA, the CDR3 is TGTGCCAGCAGTGACAGGTCTGGGGCCAACGTCCTGACTTTC.